One sample yielded the 31 T cell receptor beta chains listed below, sequenced in a study of cytomegalovirus exposure and HLA in healthy donors. Vbeta (60) and Jbeta (13) primers were used in the PCR. The method was immunoSEQ multiplex PCR; TCRdb's version includes in-frame clones alone and lacks a portion of them. The table records fewer than 250,000 clones, about four fifths of them present only once. The sequencing input was PBMCs. The receptors were gathered from a man aged 25 to 45 in good health and CMV-seropositive.

This clone occurred a few times. This rearrangement joins TRBV19 to TRBJ1-1; D unclear. The CDR3 length is 12 residues. Germline V lookup: CDR1 LNHDA, CDR2 SQIVND (reference sequence). Trimming pared 3 bases from V and 11 bases from J, leaving 13 bases between. CDR3 coding DNA: TGTGCCAGTAGTATCGGCCGAATGGGCGCTTTCTTT. Its translation: CASSIGRMGAFF.

This clone was picked up one time. The junction and the germline gene differ at one end; a read error may be behind it. The V gene is TRBV7-7, the J gene TRBJ2-7; the D gene is possibly TRBD1 (7 bases). CDR3 size: 16 residues. Per germline, CDR1 SSHAT and CDR2 FNYEAQ (reference sequence). The CDR3 protein is CASSLEEGAHSYEQYF. CDR3 in DNA: TGTGCTAGCAGCTTAGAGGAGGGGGCGCACTCCTACGAGCAGTACTTC.

V gene TRBV11-3 combines with J gene TRBJ2-3; D gene uncertain. The germline V and J ends were trimmed by 1 base and 8 bases, with 10 bases remaining between them. Looked up from germline, CDR1 is SGHNT and CDR2 is YENEEA. The CDR3 loop spans 13 amino acids. This CDR3 reads CASSLAPTGTQYF. The CDR3 nucleotides read TGTGCCAGCAGCTTAGCGCCCACTGGTACGCAGTATTTT.

The chain is built from TRBV7-2 and TRBJ2-3, with a possible D match to TRBD1 (5 bases). Germline V gene lookup returns CDR1 SGHTA and CDR2 FQGNSA. The CDR3 consists of 15 residues. Trimming removed 5 bases from V and 2 bases from J, with 14 bases in between. For the CDR3, the DNA is TGTGCCAGCAGCCTCACGGCAGGGCCCACAGATACGCAGTATTTT. Its translation: CASSLTAGPTDTQYF.

The chain's CDR3 is CASRSGLWTEAFF. The CDR3 nucleotides read TGTGCCAGCCGATCAGGGCTGTGGACTGAAGCTTTCTTT. The rearrangement links TRBV27 to TRBJ1-1; D possibly corresponds to TRBD1 (5 bases). Germline CDR1 and CDR2: MNHEY and SMNVEV (reference sequence). Trimming removed 8 bases at V and 5 bases at J, with 15 bases between. The CDR3 loop spans 13 amino acids.

This clone was observed a few times. The rearrangement links TRBV14 to TRBJ2-5; no clear D. V dropped 5 bases and J dropped 5 bases, with 6 bases sitting between them. Germline V gene lookup returns CDR1 SGHDN and CDR2 FVKESK. The length of the CDR3 is 11 residues. The CDR3 loop reads CASSYGETQYF. For the CDR3, the DNA is TGTGCCAGCAGCTACGGGGAGACCCAGTACTTC.

J is TRBJ2-7 and V is TRBV6-5; TRBD1 might be the D (6 bases). The CDR3 contains 15 residues. V lost 6 bases and J 0 bases, leaving 15 bases between the germline ends. CDR1 MNHEY and CDR2 SVGAGI come from the germline V gene. The CDR3 region is CASSTRGQSSYEQYF. CDR3 DNA: TGTGCCAGCAGCACACGCGGACAGTCCTCCTACGAGCAGTACTTC.

The chain couples TRBV6-5 to TRBJ1-5; perhaps TRBD1 as D (5 bases). Trimming pared 6 bases from V and 4 bases from J, leaving 13 bases between. Germline lookup yields CDR1 MNHEY and CDR2 SVGAGI. The CDR3 spans 14 residues. The CDR3 region is CASSRGGPNQPQHF. For the CDR3, the DNA is TGTGCCAGCAGCCGCGGGGGACCGAATCAGCCCCAGCATTTT.

The chain recombines TRBV21-1 with TRBJ2-5; the table's TRBD2 call for D was not verified on the DNA. TRBV21-1 is shown as a pseudogene. This CDR3 has 13 amino acids. CDR3 in DNA: TGTGCCAGCAGCAATCTCACGGAGGGGACCCAGTACTTC. Translating it yields CASSNLTEGTQYF.

J is TRBJ1-2 and V is TRBV6-5; weak D call: TRBD1 (6 bases). Germline CDR1 and CDR2: MNHEY and SVGAGI. The CDR3 is 13 residues long. V lost 5 bases and J 8 bases, leaving 15 bases between the germline ends. The CDR3 bases are TGTGCCAGCAGTCCGGACAGCTTCCAGGGCTACACCTTC. Its protein is CASSPDSFQGYTF.

In this sample, this clone turned up once. The V call is TRBV10-3, the J call TRBJ1-1; 9 bases fit TRBD1. CDR1 and CDR2 (germline): ENHRY, SYGVKD. The trim removed 6 bases at V and 5 bases at J, leaving 4 bases unmatched. This CDR3 has 13 residues. For the CDR3, the DNA is TGTGCCATCAGCCCGACAGGGGGGACTGAAGCTTTCTTT. Translating gives CAISPTGGTEAFF.

The chain employs TRBV4-1 and TRBJ1-1; 8 bases map to TRBD1. This CDR3 is built from 15 residues. Germline trimming cut 1 base from V and 3 bases from J; bases unmatched to any gene: 4. CDR1 MGHRA and CDR2 YSYEKL come from the germline V gene. The CDR3 DNA is TGCGCCAGCAGCCAAGCGGACAGGGCGGACACTGAAGCTTTCTTT. This sequence encodes CASSQADRADTEAFF.

As regards this clone: One junction end does not reproduce the germline sequence, and a read error may be involved. The V call is TRBV7-9, the J call TRBJ2-1, with D unresolved. This CDR3 has 14 amino acids. Germline assignment: CDR1 SEHNR and CDR2 FQNEAQ (reference sequence). Here the CDR3 reads CSSSLVDFYNEQFF. CDR3 DNA: TGTTCCAGCAGCTTAGTAGACTTCTACAATGAGCAGTTCTTC.

The V and J genes are TRBV29-1 and TRBJ1-5; 7 bases line up with TRBD1. Trimming cost V 5 bases and J 3 bases; bases outside gene matches: 13. The CDR3 has 16 amino acids. The germline CDR1 and CDR2 sequences are SQVTM and ANQGSEA. The CDR3 bases are TGCAGCGTTTCTCCGGGAAGGGGGACAGACAATCAGCCCCAGCATTTT. This sequence encodes CSVSPGRGTDNQPQHF.

The chain employs TRBV4-2 and TRBJ1-4, with D possibly being TRBD1 (6 bases). The CDR3 sequence is 14 residues long. V was clipped by 0 bases and J by 8 bases, with 10 bases between them. Germline V gene sequence: CDR1 LGHNA, CDR2 YNFKEQ. The CDR3 nucleotides read TGTGCCAGCAGCCAAGATACAGGGCGGGAAAAACTGTTTTTT. Encoded protein: CASSQDTGREKLFF.

Details on this clone: In this CDR3 the conserved last residue, phenylalanine or tryptophan, is missing, so a read error is likely. The chain links TRBV5-1 to TRBJ2-7; TRBD2 agrees at 7 bases. V dropped 3 bases and J dropped 2; count of bases not matched to a gene: 5. Germline V gives CDR1 SGHRS, CDR2 YFSETQ. This CDR3 region has 14 residues. CDR3 in amino acids: CASSSRGSPYEQYL. DNA of the CDR3: TGCGCCAGCAGCTCGCGGGGGTCCCCCTACGAGCAGTACCTC.

This sequence joins TRBV7-2 and TRBJ2-7; D may be TRBD1 (5 bases). The CDR3 contains 13 residues. Trimming removed 5 bases from V and 2 bases from J, with 10 bases in between. Germline CDR1 SGHTA, CDR2 FQGNSA. The CDR3 spells CASSAQTAYEQYF. The CDR3 DNA sequence: TGTGCCAGCAGCGCCCAGACAGCCTACGAGCAGTACTTC.

The chain has TRBV5-1 and TRBJ1-1; D gene unclear. This CDR3 has 13 residues. The germline V and J ends were trimmed by 1 base and 8 bases, with 12 bases remaining between them. CDR1 and CDR2 from the germline V gene are SGHRS and YFSETQ. CDR3 sequence: CASSLQERQEAFF. Here the CDR3 DNA reads TGCGCCAGCAGCTTGCAGGAAAGGCAGGAAGCTTTCTTT.

V gene TRBV27 combines with J gene TRBJ2-3, with TRBD2 identical over 12 bases. The CDR3 runs to 15 residues. The germline CDR1 and CDR2 sequences are MNHEY and SMNVEV (reference sequence). V shed 7 bases, J shed 7 bases, and the junction held 9 bases outside the gene matches. The CDR3 sequence is CASTRLAGEGNTQYF. CDR3 bases: TGTGCCAGCACCAGACTAGCGGGAGAGGGAAATACGCAGTATTTT.

The chain has TRBV6-5 and TRBJ2-7; D perhaps matches TRBD1 (6 bases). The V gene's germline CDR1 is MNHEY and CDR2 SVGAGI. The CDR3 is 15 residues long. V shed 7 bases and J shed 3 bases, with 19 bases lying between them. CDR3 amino acids: CASTDTGNRHYEQYF. For the CDR3, the DNA is TGTGCCAGCACCGACACAGGGAACCGCCACTACGAGCAGTACTTC.

The chain links TRBV30 to TRBJ2-7; D gene uncertain. The CDR3 totals 12 residues. Per the germline V gene, CDR1 is GTSNPN and CDR2 is SVGIG (reference sequence). Trimming took 2 bases from V and 3 from J, leaving 8 bases between them. CDR3: CAWSSNSYEQYF. In DNA form, the CDR3 reads TGTGCCTGGAGTTCGAATAGCTACGAGCAGTACTTC. The whole variable domain, remainder taken from reference TRBV30 and TRBJ2-7, is SQTIHQWPATLVQPVGSPLSLECTVEGTSNPNLYWYRQAAGRGLQLLFYSVGIGQISSEVPQNLSASRPQDRQFILSSKKLLLSDSGFYLCAWSSNSYEQYFGPGTRLTVT.

The chain is built from TRBV27 and TRBJ2-1, with 7 bases aligning to TRBD2. CDR1 and CDR2 (germline): MNHEY, SMNVEV (reference sequence). Trimming at V came to 0 bases and at J to 1 base, leaving 6 bases not matched to a gene. This CDR3 comprises 17 residues. This chain's CDR3 is CASSLSRGAGSYNEQFF. CDR3 coding DNA: TGTGCCAGCAGTTTATCCCGGGGAGCGGGGTCCTACAATGAGCAGTTCTTC.

The chain is built from TRBV6-1 and TRBJ1-5; D is perhaps TRBD1 (6 bases). This CDR3 has 13 residues. Trimming removed 6 bases at V and 3 bases at J, with 9 bases between. In germline, CDR1 is MNHNS, CDR2 SASEGT. The CDR3 nucleotides are TGTGCCAGCAGAGGACAGAACAATCAGCCCCAGCATTTT. Translation gives CASRGQNNQPQHF.

This sequence joins TRBV5-5 and TRBJ2-5, with a possible D match to TRBD1 (6 bases). CDR1 is SGHKS, CDR2 YYEKEE, per germline (reference sequence). V was trimmed by 3 bases and J by 5 bases, leaving 14 bases between them. The CDR3 has 14 amino acids. This CDR3 is CASSYSGTSETQYF. The CDR3 DNA sequence: TGTGCCAGCAGCTACTCCGGGACATCCGAGACCCAGTACTTC.

The chain recombines TRBV5-4 with TRBJ1-1; no clear D. The length of the CDR3 is 14 residues. V lost 0 bases, J lost 1 base, and 7 bases lay in between. Germline V gives CDR1 SGHNT, CDR2 YYREEE (reference sequence). This CDR3 is CASSLVAGNTEAFF. The CDR3 nucleotides read TGTGCCAGCAGCTTGGTGGCGGGGAACACTGAAGCTTTCTTT.

J is TRBJ1-2 and V is TRBV11-2; 9 positions match TRBD1. This CDR3 has 18 amino acids. The trim removed 5 bases at V and 1 base at J, leaving 14 bases unmatched. In germline, CDR1 is SGHAT, CDR2 FQNNGV. The CDR3 nucleotides are TGTGCCAGCAGCCTCCGGGACAGGGTCCTAACTATTAACTATGGCTACACCTTC. Its translation is CASSLRDRVLTINYGYTF.

The chain employs TRBV4-3 and TRBJ1-6; tentatively, D is TRBD1 (5 bases). CDR3 size: 16 residues. The germline gives CDR1 LGHNA, CDR2 YSLEER. V was shortened by 0 bases and J by 4 bases, with 10 bases between the two germline ends. DNA for the CDR3: TGCGCCAGCAGCCAAGATTGGACAAGTTATAATTCACCCCTCCACTTT. This gives the protein CASSQDWTSYNSPLHF.

This clone was picked up one time. The chain uses TRBV4-3 and TRBJ2-7; 9 nucleotides agree with TRBD2. V lost 2 bases, J lost 3 bases, and 5 bases stayed unmatched. Germline values: CDR1 LGHNA, CDR2 YSLEER. This CDR3 contains 15 residues. The CDR3 region is CASSQIASGVYEQYF. For the CDR3, the DNA is TGCGCCAGCAGCCAAATCGCTAGCGGGGTCTACGAGCAGTACTTC.

The chain combines TRBV10-3 with TRBJ1-5, with unresolved D. V was clipped by 6 bases and J by 5 bases, with 11 bases between them. From germline, CDR1 is ENHRY and CDR2 SYGVKD. This CDR3 contains 13 residues. The CDR3 region is CAISPGVDQPQHF. The CDR3 DNA follows: TGTGCCATCAGCCCCGGGGTCGATCAGCCCCAGCATTTT.

The table lists this clone with a few counts. V usage is TRBV30 and J usage is TRBJ2-3; D might be TRBD2 (5 bases). This CDR3 is built from 13 residues. V lost 2 bases and J 2 bases, leaving 8 bases between the germline ends. Germline V gene lookup returns CDR1 GTSNPN and CDR2 SVGIG (reference sequence). The CDR3 is CAWSRGYTDTQYF. CDR3 nucleotides: TGTGCCTGGAGTCGGGGTTACACAGATACGCAGTATTTT.

CDR3 nucleotides: TGCGCCAGCAGCCTCAGAGGGGGCACCTACAATGAGCAGTTCTTC. Amino acids: CASSLRGGTYNEQFF. The chain is built from TRBV4-1 and TRBJ2-1, with 7 bases matching TRBD1. This CDR3 is built from 15 residues. CDR1 MGHRA and CDR2 YSYEKL come from the germline V gene. The ends lost 4 bases at V and 2 bases at J; junction bases unmatched: 5.